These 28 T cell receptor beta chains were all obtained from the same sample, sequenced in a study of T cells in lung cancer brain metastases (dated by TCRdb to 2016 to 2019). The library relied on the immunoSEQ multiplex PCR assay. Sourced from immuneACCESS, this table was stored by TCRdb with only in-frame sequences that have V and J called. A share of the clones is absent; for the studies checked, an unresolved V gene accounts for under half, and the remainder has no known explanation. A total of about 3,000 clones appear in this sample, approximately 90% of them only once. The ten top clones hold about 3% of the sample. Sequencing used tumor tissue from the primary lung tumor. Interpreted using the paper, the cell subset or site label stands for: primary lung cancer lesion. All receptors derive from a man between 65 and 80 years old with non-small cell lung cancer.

The CDR3, as DNA: TGTGCCAGCAGCAAAACTAGCGGGAGGGCCTTTTACAATGAGCAGTTCTTC. Translation: CASSKTSGRAFYNEQFF. This chain joins TRBV5-4 and TRBJ2-1; 13 bases line up with TRBD2. The CDR3 length is 17 residues. The V gene end was trimmed by 4 bases and the J gene end by 4 bases; junction bases not matched to a gene: 8. Germline CDR1 reads SGHNT; CDR2 reads YYREEE (reference sequence).

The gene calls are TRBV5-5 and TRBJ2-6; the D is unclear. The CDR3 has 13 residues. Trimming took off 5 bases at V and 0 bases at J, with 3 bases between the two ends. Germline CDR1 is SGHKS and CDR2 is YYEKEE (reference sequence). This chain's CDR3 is CASRSSGANVLTF. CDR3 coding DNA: TGTGCCAGCAGGAGCTCTGGGGCCAACGTCCTGACTTTC.

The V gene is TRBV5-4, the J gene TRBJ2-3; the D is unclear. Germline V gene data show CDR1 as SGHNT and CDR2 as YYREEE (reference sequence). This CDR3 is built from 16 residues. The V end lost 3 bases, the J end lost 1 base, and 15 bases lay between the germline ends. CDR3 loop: CASSSRRPPRTDTQYF. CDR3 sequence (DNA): TGTGCCAGCAGCTCACGTAGGCCCCCACGCACAGATACGCAGTATTTT.

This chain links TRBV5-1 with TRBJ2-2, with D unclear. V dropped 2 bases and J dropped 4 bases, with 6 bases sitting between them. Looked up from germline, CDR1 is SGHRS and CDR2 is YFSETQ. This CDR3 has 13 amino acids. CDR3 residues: CASSFLFTGELFF. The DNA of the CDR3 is TGCGCCAGCAGCTTTCTTTTCACCGGGGAGCTGTTTTTT.

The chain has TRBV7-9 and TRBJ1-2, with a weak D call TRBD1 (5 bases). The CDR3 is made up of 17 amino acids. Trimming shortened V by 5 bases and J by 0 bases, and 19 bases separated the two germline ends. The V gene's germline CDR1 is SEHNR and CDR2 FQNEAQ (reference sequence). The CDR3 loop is CASSPRGSGLANYGYTF. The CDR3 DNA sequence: TGTGCCAGCAGCCCAAGGGGTTCTGGGTTAGCTAACTATGGCTACACCTTC.

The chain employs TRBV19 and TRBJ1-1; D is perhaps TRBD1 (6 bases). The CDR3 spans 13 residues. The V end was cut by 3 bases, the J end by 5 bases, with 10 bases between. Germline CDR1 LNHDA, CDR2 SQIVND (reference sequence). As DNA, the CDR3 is TGTGCCAGTAGTATTCGGACAGATACTGAAGCTTTCTTT. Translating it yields CASSIRTDTEAFF.

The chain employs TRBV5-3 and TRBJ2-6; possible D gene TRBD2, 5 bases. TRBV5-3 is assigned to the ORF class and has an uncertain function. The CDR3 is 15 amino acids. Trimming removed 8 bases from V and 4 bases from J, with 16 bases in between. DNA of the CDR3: TGTGCCAGCAGCCGGGTCGGGGTAGGGGCCAACGTCCTGACTTTC. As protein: CASSRVGVGANVLTF.

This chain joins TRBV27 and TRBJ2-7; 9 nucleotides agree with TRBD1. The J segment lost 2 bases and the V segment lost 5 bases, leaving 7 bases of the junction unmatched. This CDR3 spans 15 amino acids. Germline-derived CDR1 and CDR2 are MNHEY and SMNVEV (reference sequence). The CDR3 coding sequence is TGTGCCAGCAGTCCACGGACAGGGGCGGCCTACGAGCAGTACTTC. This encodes CASSPRTGAAYEQYF.

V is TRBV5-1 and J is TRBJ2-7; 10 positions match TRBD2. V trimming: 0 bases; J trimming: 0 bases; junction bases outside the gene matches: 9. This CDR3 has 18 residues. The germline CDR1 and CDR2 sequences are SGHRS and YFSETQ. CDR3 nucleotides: TGCGCCAGCAGCTTGGAAACTAGCGGGGCCAGGAGCTCCTACGAGCAGTACTTC. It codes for CASSLETSGARSSYEQYF.

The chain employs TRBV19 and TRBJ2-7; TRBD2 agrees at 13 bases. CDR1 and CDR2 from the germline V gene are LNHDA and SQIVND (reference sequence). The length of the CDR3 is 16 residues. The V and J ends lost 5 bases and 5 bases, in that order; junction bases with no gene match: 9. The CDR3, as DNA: TGTGCCAGTAGTTGGACTAGCGGGAGACGCTTTCACGAGCAGTACTTC. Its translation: CASSWTSGRRFHEQYF.

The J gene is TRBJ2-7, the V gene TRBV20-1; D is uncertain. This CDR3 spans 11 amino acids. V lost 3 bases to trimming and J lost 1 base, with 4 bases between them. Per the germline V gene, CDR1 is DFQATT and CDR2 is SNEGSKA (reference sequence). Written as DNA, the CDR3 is TGCAGTGCTAGGGGATCCTACGAGCAGTACTTC. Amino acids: CSARGSYEQYF.

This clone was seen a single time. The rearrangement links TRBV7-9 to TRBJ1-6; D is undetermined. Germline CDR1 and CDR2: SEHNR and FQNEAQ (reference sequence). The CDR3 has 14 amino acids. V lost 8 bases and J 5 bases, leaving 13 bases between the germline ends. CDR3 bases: TGTGCCAGCGGCGGGATGGGGAATAATTCACCCCTCCACTTT. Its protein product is CASGGMGNNSPLHF.

The CDR3: CASSLWALAGGSSYNEQFF. CDR3 DNA sequence: TGCGCCAGCAGCTTGTGGGCACTAGCGGGGGGGAGCTCCTACAATGAGCAGTTCTTC. The chain has TRBV5-1 and TRBJ2-1; 13 bases map to TRBD2. Looked up from germline, CDR1 is SGHRS and CDR2 is YFSETQ. The CDR3 is made up of 19 amino acids. The V gene end was trimmed by 1 base and the J gene end by 0 bases; junction bases not matched to a gene: 7.

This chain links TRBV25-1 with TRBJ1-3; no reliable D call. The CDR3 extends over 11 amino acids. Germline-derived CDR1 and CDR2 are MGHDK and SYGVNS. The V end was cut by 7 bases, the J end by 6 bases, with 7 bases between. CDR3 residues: CASTALNTIYF. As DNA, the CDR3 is TGTGCCAGCACCGCCCTAAACACCATATATTTT.

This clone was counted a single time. The CDR3 protein is CASSEWDGLSTGELFF. As DNA, the CDR3 is TGTGCCAGCAGTGAATGGGACGGTCTGAGCACCGGGGAGCTGTTTTTT. V usage is TRBV25-1 and J usage is TRBJ2-2, with D tentatively TRBD1 or TRBD2 (5 bases each). Germline CDR1 and CDR2: MGHDK and SYGVNS. The CDR3 runs to 16 residues. V was cut by 1 base and J by 4 bases, with 13 bases left in between.

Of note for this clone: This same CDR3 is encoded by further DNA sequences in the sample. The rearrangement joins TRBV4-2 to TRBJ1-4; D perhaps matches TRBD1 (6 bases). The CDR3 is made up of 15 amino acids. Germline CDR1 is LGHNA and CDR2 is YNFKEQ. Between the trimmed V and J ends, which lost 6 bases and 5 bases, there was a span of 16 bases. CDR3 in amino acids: CASSLSRTENEKLFF. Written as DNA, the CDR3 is TGTGCCAGCAGTCTGAGCAGGACAGAGAATGAAAAACTGTTTTTT.

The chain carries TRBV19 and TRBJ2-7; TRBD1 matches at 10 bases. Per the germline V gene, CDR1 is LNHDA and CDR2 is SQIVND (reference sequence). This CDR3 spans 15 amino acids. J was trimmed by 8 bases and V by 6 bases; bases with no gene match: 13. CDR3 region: CASSDRGRLLGKQYF. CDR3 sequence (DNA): TGTGCCAGTAGCGACAGGGGGCGTCTCCTCGGCAAGCAGTACTTC.

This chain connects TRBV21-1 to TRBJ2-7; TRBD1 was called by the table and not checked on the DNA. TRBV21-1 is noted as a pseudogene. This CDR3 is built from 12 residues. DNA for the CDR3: TGTGCCAGCAGCACAGGGTCCTACGAGCAGTACTTC. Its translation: CASSTGSYEQYF.

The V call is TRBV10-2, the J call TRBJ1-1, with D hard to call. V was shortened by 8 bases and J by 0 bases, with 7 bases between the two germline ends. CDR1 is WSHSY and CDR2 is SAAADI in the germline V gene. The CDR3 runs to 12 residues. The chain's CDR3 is CASAGLNTEAFF. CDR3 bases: TGCGCCAGCGCAGGACTGAACACTGAAGCTTTCTTT.

The CDR3 nucleotides are TGTGCCAGCAGCACCACTAACACCGGGGAGCTGTTTTTT. The encoded protein is CASSTTNTGELFF. The chain links TRBV5-4 to TRBJ2-2; no firm D call. Germline V gene lookup returns CDR1 SGHNT and CDR2 YYREEE (reference sequence). The germline V and J ends were trimmed by 4 bases and 2 bases, with 6 bases remaining between them. The CDR3 runs to 13 residues.

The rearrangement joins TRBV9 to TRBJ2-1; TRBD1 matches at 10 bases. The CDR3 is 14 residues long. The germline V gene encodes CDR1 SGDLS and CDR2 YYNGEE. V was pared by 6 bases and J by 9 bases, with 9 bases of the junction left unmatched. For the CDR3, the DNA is TGTGCCAGCACCCGCCGGGACAGGGGAGGTGAGCAGTTCTTC. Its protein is CASTRRDRGGEQFF.

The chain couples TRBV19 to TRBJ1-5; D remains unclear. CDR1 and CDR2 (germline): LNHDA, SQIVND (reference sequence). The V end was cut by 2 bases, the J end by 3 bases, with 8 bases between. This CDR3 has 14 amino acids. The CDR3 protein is CASSIQRFNQPQHF. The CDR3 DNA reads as TGTGCCAGTAGTATACAACGGTTCAATCAGCCCCAGCATTTT.

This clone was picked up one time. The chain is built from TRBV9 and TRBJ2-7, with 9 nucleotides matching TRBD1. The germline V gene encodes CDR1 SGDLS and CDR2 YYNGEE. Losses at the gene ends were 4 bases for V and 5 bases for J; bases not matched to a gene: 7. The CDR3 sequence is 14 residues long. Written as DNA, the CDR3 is TGTGCCAGCAGCATCTGGGACAGGGCCAACGAGCAGTACTTC. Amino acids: CASSIWDRANEQYF.

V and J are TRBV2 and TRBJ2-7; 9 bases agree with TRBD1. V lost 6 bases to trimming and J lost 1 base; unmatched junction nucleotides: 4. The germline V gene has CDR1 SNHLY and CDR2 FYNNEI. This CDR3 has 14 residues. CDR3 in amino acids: CASRPTGGSYEQYF. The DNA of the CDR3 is TGTGCCAGCAGACCGACAGGGGGGTCCTACGAGCAGTACTTC.

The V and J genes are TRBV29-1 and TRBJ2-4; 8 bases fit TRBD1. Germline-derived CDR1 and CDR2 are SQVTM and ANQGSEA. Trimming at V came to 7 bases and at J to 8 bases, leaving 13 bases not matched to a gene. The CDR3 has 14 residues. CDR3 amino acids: CSARDRLSSDIQYF. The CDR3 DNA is TGCAGCGCCCGGGACAGGCTGTCGTCGGACATTCAGTACTTC.

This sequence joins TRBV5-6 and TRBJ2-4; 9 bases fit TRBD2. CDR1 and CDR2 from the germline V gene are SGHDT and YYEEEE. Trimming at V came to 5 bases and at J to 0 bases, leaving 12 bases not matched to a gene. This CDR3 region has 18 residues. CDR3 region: CASSPSGGPLGAKNIQYF. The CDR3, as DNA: TGTGCCAGCAGTCCCAGCGGGGGGCCGTTAGGAGCCAAAAACATTCAGTACTTC.

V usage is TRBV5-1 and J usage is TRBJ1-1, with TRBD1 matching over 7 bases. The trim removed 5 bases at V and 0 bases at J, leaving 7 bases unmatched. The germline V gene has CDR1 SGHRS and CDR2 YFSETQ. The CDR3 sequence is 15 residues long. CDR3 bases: TGCGCCAGCAGGGGGGCGGGACAGCTGAACACTGAAGCTTTCTTT. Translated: CASRGAGQLNTEAFF.

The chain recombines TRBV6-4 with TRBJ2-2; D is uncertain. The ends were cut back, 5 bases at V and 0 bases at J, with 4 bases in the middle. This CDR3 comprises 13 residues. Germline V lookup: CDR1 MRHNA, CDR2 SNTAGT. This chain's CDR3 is CASSLTNTGELFF. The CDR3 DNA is TGTGCCAGCAGTTTGACGAACACCGGGGAGCTGTTTTTT.